The next 27 T cell receptor beta chains were all read from a single sample in a study of blood T cell repertoires in COVID-19. Only in-frame clones appear in the TCRdb table, and some are missing; sequencing was by immunoSEQ multiplex PCR. The sample records over 250,000 clones, roughly four fifths being singletons. Sequenced input: peripheral blood. Receptor source: a woman aged 45-65 years who had recovered from COVID-19.

This clone came up once. J is TRBJ2-3 and V is TRBV6-4; 8 bases are shared with TRBD2. Germline values: CDR1 MRHNA, CDR2 SNTAGT. CDR3 length equals 14 residues. V was clipped by 4 bases and J by 5 bases; unmatched bases: 5. CDR3 DNA: TGTGCCAGCAGTGTTAGCGGGGCGGTAGATACGCAGTATTTT. It specifies CASSVSGAVDTQYF.

V gene TRBV4-3 combines with J gene TRBJ1-5; 9 positions match TRBD1. The CDR3 spans 15 residues. From germline, CDR1 is LGHNA and CDR2 YSLEER. Trimming at V came to 4 bases and at J to 6 bases, leaving 7 bases not matched to a gene. CDR3 nucleotide sequence: TGCGCCAGCAGCCTCGGGACAGGGTTCAGTCAGCCCCAGCATTTT. Protein sequence: CASSLGTGFSQPQHF.

This chain uses TRBV7-2 with TRBJ1-4; no firm D call. This CDR3 has 13 residues. Germline loops: CDR1 SGHTA, CDR2 FQGNSA. The V end was cut by 6 bases, the J end by 4 bases, with 9 bases between. The DNA for the CDR3 is TGTGCCAGCAGTCCGGTAGTTAATGAAAAACTGTTTTTT. This sequence encodes CASSPVVNEKLFF.

The J gene is TRBJ2-2, the V gene TRBV10-3; D is perhaps TRBD2 (6 bases). Germline V lookup: CDR1 ENHRY, CDR2 SYGVKD. Trimming removed 7 bases from V and 4 bases from J, with 13 bases in between. This CDR3 is built from 14 residues. The CDR3 loop reads CAIKRRESTGELFF. The CDR3 nucleotides are TGTGCCATCAAGAGGCGGGAAAGCACCGGGGAGCTGTTTTTT.

CDR3 sequence reads: CASSLERTGNYEQYF. CDR3 bases: TGTGCCAGCAGTTTGGAGCGGACAGGTAATTACGAGCAGTACTTC. The chain is built from TRBV2 and TRBJ2-7, with 7 bases that match TRBD1. The length of the CDR3 is 15 residues. The germline CDR1 and CDR2 sequences are SNHLY and FYNNEI. Germline trimming cut 5 bases from V and 4 bases from J; bases unmatched to any gene: 11.

This clone appeared a single time. The rearrangement links TRBV29-1 to TRBJ2-1, with 8 positions matching TRBD2. Germline assignment: CDR1 SQVTM and CDR2 ANQGSEA. The CDR3 contains 14 residues. Germline trimming cut 4 bases from V and 8 bases from J; bases unmatched to any gene: 10. DNA of the CDR3: TGCAGCGTTGTTTTAGCGGGGAACGTCGATGAGCAGTTCTTC. Amino acids: CSVVLAGNVDEQFF.

The chain employs TRBV7-2 and TRBJ1-5; 9 bases align to TRBD1. The CDR3 length is 16 residues. V was clipped by 1 base and J by 3 bases; unmatched bases: 4. Germline V gene lookup returns CDR1 SGHTA and CDR2 FQGNSA. The CDR3 protein is CASSLGTGVPNQPQHF. The CDR3 region has the DNA TGTGCCAGCAGCTTAGGGACAGGGGTCCCCAATCAGCCCCAGCATTTT.

The chain combines TRBV5-1 with TRBJ2-7, with 10 bases identical to TRBD2. The CDR3 spans 17 residues. Losses at the gene ends were 0 bases for V and 5 bases for J; bases not matched to a gene: 11. The germline V gene encodes CDR1 SGHRS and CDR2 YFSETQ. In DNA form, the CDR3 reads TGCGCCAGCAGCTTGGATCCAGCGGGAGGGCCCAGGAACGAGCAGTACTTC. It yields the protein CASSLDPAGGPRNEQYF.

This sequence joins TRBV27 and TRBJ2-7; TRBD1 matches 9 bases. Germline assignment: CDR1 MNHEY and CDR2 SMNVEV (reference sequence). The CDR3 covers 15 residues. With V trimmed by 3 bases and J by 5 bases, 8 bases remained unmatched. CDR3 in DNA: TGTGCCAGCAGTTTCCTACCGGGACAGGGTCACGAGCAGTACTTC. This encodes CASSFLPGQGHEQYF.

This chain uses TRBV9 with TRBJ1-1, with D possibly TRBD1 on 6 matching bases. Germline V gives CDR1 SGDLS, CDR2 YYNGEE. V was cut by 0 bases and J by 8 bases, with 8 bases left in between. The CDR3 loop spans 12 amino acids. The CDR3 spells CASSVGDNEAFF. CDR3 sequence (DNA): TGTGCCAGCAGCGTAGGGGACAACGAAGCTTTCTTT.

This chain links TRBV7-3 with TRBJ1-4; no clear D gene. This CDR3 comprises 15 residues. Germline-derived CDR1 and CDR2 are SGHTA and FQGTGA. V was pared by 2 bases and J by 7 bases, with 14 bases between. CDR3: CASSLGLSRSEKLFF. CDR3 DNA sequence: TGTGCCAGCAGCTTAGGGTTATCAAGGAGTGAAAAACTGTTTTTT.

The V call is TRBV28, the J call TRBJ2-7; 7 bases map to TRBD2. The CDR3 loop spans 14 amino acids. V was clipped by 8 bases and J by 0 bases; unmatched bases: 7. The germline gives CDR1 MDHEN, CDR2 SYDVKM. The CDR3 DNA is TGTGCCAGCTGGGGGGGGACCAGCTCCTACGAGCAGTACTTC. This codes for CASWGGTSSYEQYF.

The J gene is TRBJ2-2, the V gene TRBV30; D perhaps matches TRBD1 (6 bases). The CDR3 sequence is 17 residues long. The V gene's germline CDR1 is GTSNPN and CDR2 SVGIG (reference sequence). V was cut by 1 base and J by 7 bases, with 22 bases left in between. Written as DNA, the CDR3 is TGTGCCTGGAGTGCCCTCTGGGGGCGAGGGTCCATCGGGGAGCTGTTTTTT. It translates to CAWSALWGRGSIGELFF.

The chain links TRBV5-5 to TRBJ2-2; D is unresolved. The CDR3 totals 15 residues. With 0 bases removed from V and 2 bases from J, the gap between germline ends came to 8 bases. The germline gives CDR1 SGHKS, CDR2 YYEKEE (reference sequence). The CDR3 sequence is CASSLVVGNTGELFF. The CDR3 coding sequence is TGTGCCAGCAGCTTGGTTGTTGGCAACACCGGGGAGCTGTTTTTT.

This clone was found a few times. This chain uses TRBV7-6 with TRBJ2-1, with 8 bases matching TRBD1. In germline, CDR1 is SGHVS, CDR2 FNYEAQ. This CDR3 spans 16 amino acids. The trim removed 4 bases at V and 8 bases at J, leaving 13 bases unmatched. The CDR3 region has the DNA TGTGCCAGCAGCTCAGGACAGGGTTATTATGGAGATGAGCAGTTCTTC. Its protein product is CASSSGQGYYGDEQFF. The full variable domain, rest sourced from reference TRBV7-6 and TRBJ2-1, is GAGVSQSPRYKVTKRGQDVALRCDPISGHVSLYWYRQALGQGPEFLTYFNYEAQQDKSGLPNDRFSAERPEGSISTLTIQRTEQRDSAMYRCASSSGQGYYGDEQFFGPGTRLTVL.

The chain employs TRBV28 and TRBJ1-1; D not resolved. Germline V gene data show CDR1 as MDHEN and CDR2 as SYDVKM. CDR3 size: 12 residues. The ends were cut back, 8 bases at V and 2 bases at J, with 9 bases in the middle. The CDR3 region has the DNA TGTGCCAGCGGGCAGCCCAACACTGAAGCTTTCTTT. Encoded protein: CASGQPNTEAFF.

V is TRBV29-1 and J is TRBJ2-7, with a possible D match to TRBD2 (5 bases). Germline loops: CDR1 SQVTM, CDR2 ANQGSEA. The CDR3 is made up of 11 amino acids. The V and J ends lost 4 bases and 3 bases respectively, with 7 bases between them. The CDR3 loop is CSVGEIYEQYF. The DNA for the CDR3 is TGCAGCGTTGGGGAGATCTACGAGCAGTACTTC.

The chain carries TRBV28 and TRBJ2-5, with 8 nucleotides matching TRBD2. The CDR3 contains 15 residues. V was clipped by 5 bases and J by 5 bases; unmatched bases: 10. Germline CDR1 MDHEN, CDR2 SYDVKM. The DNA for the CDR3 is TGTGCCAGCAGTGGTCCAGCGGGAGTTGAGGAGACCCAGTACTTC. As protein: CASSGPAGVEETQYF. The full variable domain, in which reference TRBV28 and TRBJ2-5 provide the parts outside the CDR3, is DVKVTQSSRYLVKRTGEKVFLECVQDMDHENMFWYRQDPGLGLRLIYFSYDVKMKEKGDIPEGYSVSREKKERFSLILESASTNQTSMYLCASSGPAGVEETQYFGPGTRLLVL.

This chain joins TRBV10-3 and TRBJ1-5; possible D gene TRBD1, 6 bases. In germline, CDR1 is ENHRY, CDR2 SYGVKD. The CDR3 has 15 residues. V gave up 0 bases and J gave up 3 bases, with 9 bases separating them. The CDR3 loop is CAISESTGVNQPQHF. DNA for the CDR3: TGTGCCATCAGTGAGTCGACAGGAGTCAATCAGCCCCAGCATTTT.

V and J are TRBV15 and TRBJ1-2; D remains unclear. The V end was cut by 5 bases, the J end by 2 bases, with 9 bases between. The V gene's germline CDR1 is LNHNV and CDR2 YYDKDF (reference sequence). There are 13 residues in the CDR3. CDR3 coding DNA: TGTGCCACCAGCCCAGATACGAACTATGGCTACACCTTC. Residues: CATSPDTNYGYTF.

The V gene is TRBV7-2, the J gene TRBJ2-5; 11 bases match TRBD2. V lost 6 bases to trimming and J lost 4 bases; unmatched junction nucleotides: 16. Germline values: CDR1 SGHTA, CDR2 FQGNSA. The CDR3 consists of 18 residues. DNA for the CDR3: TGTGCCAGCAGACAACTAGCGGGAGCGGTCCCCTCGGGAGAGACCCAGTACTTC. Its protein is CASRQLAGAVPSGETQYF.

The V gene is TRBV28, the J gene TRBJ1-4; 7 positions match TRBD1. The ends lost 3 bases at V and 7 bases at J; junction bases unmatched: 8. The CDR3 is made up of 15 amino acids. Germline V lookup: CDR1 MDHEN, CDR2 SYDVKM. DNA for the CDR3: TGTGCCAGCAGTTTGAGACAGGGCTTCTCTGAAAAACTGTTTTTT. It yields the protein CASSLRQGFSEKLFF.

The V call is TRBV4-1, the J call TRBJ1-3; D gene uncertain. CDR3 length: 17 residues. Deletions cut 3 bases from V and 0 bases from J, with 15 bases between. Germline lookup yields CDR1 MGHRA and CDR2 YSYEKL. The CDR3 DNA is TGCGCCAGCAGCCATCTGGTTCGGGAAAACTCTGGAAACACCATATATTTT. Its protein is CASSHLVRENSGNTIYF.

The chain recombines TRBV28 with TRBJ1-1; a possible D gene is TRBD1 (5 bases). The CDR3 covers 14 residues. CDR1 is MDHEN and CDR2 is SYDVKM in the germline V gene. Trimming took 3 bases from V and 0 from J, leaving 8 bases between them. This CDR3 is CASSLGLMNTEAFF. Here the CDR3 DNA reads TGTGCCAGCAGTTTGGGGCTGATGAACACTGAAGCTTTCTTT.

This chain connects TRBV6-1 to TRBJ2-5, with 7 bases lining up with TRBD1. V was clipped by 6 bases and J by 0 bases; unmatched bases: 4. This CDR3 comprises 14 residues. The V gene's germline CDR1 is MNHNS and CDR2 SASEGT. CDR3 in amino acids: CASSLDRHQETQYF. The CDR3 region has the DNA TGTGCCAGCAGCCTGGACAGGCACCAAGAGACCCAGTACTTC.

This rearrangement joins TRBV6-6 to TRBJ1-5, with D uncertain. The CDR3 loop spans 15 amino acids. V was pared by 4 bases and J by 1 base, with 11 bases between. The V gene's germline CDR1 is MNHNY and CDR2 SVGAGI (reference sequence). CDR3 residues: CASSWWGESNQPQHF. Here the CDR3 DNA reads TGTGCCAGCAGTTGGTGGGGAGAAAGCAATCAGCCCCAGCATTTT.

This rearrangement joins TRBV28 to TRBJ1-2; TRBD1 agrees at 7 bases. Germline V gives CDR1 MDHEN, CDR2 SYDVKM. Trimming at V came to 3 bases and at J to 8 bases, leaving 3 bases not matched to a gene. The CDR3 runs 12 residues. The CDR3 sequence is CASSFGGGGYTF. DNA for the CDR3: TGTGCCAGCAGTTTCGGAGGGGGCGGCTACACCTTC.